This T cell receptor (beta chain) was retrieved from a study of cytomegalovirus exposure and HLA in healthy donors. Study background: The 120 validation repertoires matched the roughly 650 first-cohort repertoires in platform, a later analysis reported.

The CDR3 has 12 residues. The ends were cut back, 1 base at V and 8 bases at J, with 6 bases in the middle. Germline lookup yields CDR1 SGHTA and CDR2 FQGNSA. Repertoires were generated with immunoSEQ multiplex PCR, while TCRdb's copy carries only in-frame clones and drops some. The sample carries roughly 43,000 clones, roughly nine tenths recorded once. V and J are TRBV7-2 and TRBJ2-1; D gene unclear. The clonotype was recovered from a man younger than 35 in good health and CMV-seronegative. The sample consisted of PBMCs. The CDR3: CASSLVWHEQFF. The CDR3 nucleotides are TGTGCCAGCAGCTTAGTTTGGCATGAGCAGTTCTTC.